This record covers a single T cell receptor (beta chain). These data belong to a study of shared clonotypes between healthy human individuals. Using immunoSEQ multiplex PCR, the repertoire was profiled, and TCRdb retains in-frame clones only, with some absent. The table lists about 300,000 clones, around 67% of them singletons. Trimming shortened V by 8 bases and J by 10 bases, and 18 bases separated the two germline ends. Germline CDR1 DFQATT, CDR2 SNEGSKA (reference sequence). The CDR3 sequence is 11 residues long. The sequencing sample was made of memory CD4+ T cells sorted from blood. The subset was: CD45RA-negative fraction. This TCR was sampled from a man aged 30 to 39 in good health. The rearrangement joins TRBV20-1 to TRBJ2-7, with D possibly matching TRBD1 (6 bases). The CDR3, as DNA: TGCAGTATACTCGATCGGGACACTCAGTACTTC. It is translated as CSILDRDTQYF.